Listed below are T cell receptor beta chains from one sample, sequenced in a study of blood T cell repertoires in COVID-19. The data were produced by immunoSEQ multiplex PCR, yet TCRdb's version contains in-frame clones alone and is incomplete. This sample has just over 650,000 clones, with 85% to 90% found just once. Sequenced material: peripheral blood. Source of these receptors: a woman between 18 and 29 years old with acute or convalescent COVID-19. Both conserved end residues are part of each CDR3. The D gene is left open where the match is weak. Not all rows give a size; the values are once, few, many and, for expanded clones, a class.

CDR3: CASSLRGTYQPQHF
DNA: TGTGCCAGCAGCCTACGGGGGACCTATCAGCCCCAGCATTTT
D: NA
size: once
V: TRBV7-3
J: TRBJ1-5

CDR3: CASSLVGVAEAFF
DNA: TGTGCCAGCAGCTTAGTAGGGGTGGCTGAAGCTTTCTTT
D: NA
size: NA
V: TRBV11-2
J: TRBJ1-1

CDR3: CSVKGMEGLNYGYTF
DNA: TGCAGCGTGAAGGGGATGGAAGGGCTCAACTATGGCTACACCTTC
D: NA
size: NA
V: TRBV29-1
J: TRBJ1-2

CDR3: CASRYRGVTEAFF
DNA: TGTGCCAGCAGATACAGGGGAGTTACTGAAGCTTTCTTT
D: TRBD1
size: few
V: TRBV2
J: TRBJ1-1

CDR3: CASSLAPGGGAHNEQFF
DNA: TGCGCCAGCAGCTTGGCCCCTGGCGGGGGGGCCCACAATGAGCAGTTCTTC
D: TRBD2
size: NA
V: TRBV5-1
J: TRBJ2-1

CDR3: CASILRGTGATEAFF
DNA: TGTGCCAGTATTCTAAGAGGGACAGGGGCCACTGAAGCTTTCTTT
D: TRBD1
size: once
V: TRBV19
J: TRBJ1-1

CDR3: CATSDFNQDGYTF
DNA: TGTGCCACCAGTGATTTTAATCAGGATGGCTACACCTTC
D: NA
size: NA
V: TRBV24-1
J: TRBJ1-2

CDR3: CASSEYRGPETQYF
DNA: TGTGCCAGCTCCGAGTACAGGGGGCCAGAGACCCAGTACTTC
D: TRBD1
size: NA
V: TRBV18
J: TRBJ2-5

CDR3: CASSLQQGNGYTF
DNA: TGTGCCAGCAGCTTACAACAGGGGAATGGCTACACCTTC
D: TRBD1
size: NA
V: TRBV7-2
J: TRBJ1-2

CDR3: CASGPNGVGTEAFF
DNA: TGTGCTAGTGGCCCAAACGGGGTCGGCACTGAAGCTTTCTTT
D: NA
size: once
V: TRBV12-5
J: TRBJ1-1

CDR3: CASSDSAGGPDTQYF
DNA: TGTGCCAGCAGTGACTCGGCGGGGGGGCCAGATACGCAGTATTTT
D: TRBD2
size: NA
V: TRBV6-4
J: TRBJ2-3

CDR3: CASSLDPGQGANTEAFF
DNA: TGTGCCAGCAGCTTAGACCCGGGACAGGGGGCGAACACTGAAGCTTTCTTT
D: TRBD1
size: NA
V: TRBV7-9
J: TRBJ1-1

CDR3: CASSLRGGAHGYTF
DNA: TGTGCCAGCAGCTTGCGGGGGGGTGCCCATGGCTACACCTTC
D: NA
size: NA
V: TRBV7-2
J: TRBJ1-2

CDR3: CASSGQGSTHGSPLHF
DNA: TGCGCCAGCAGCGGACAGGGATCGACTCACGGCTCACCCCTCCACTTT
D: TRBD1
size: NA
V: TRBV5-1
J: TRBJ1-6

CDR3: CASSLGLAGGLAYNEQFF
DNA: TGTGCCAGCAGCTTGGGACTAGCGGGGGGGCTCGCCTACAATGAGCAGTTCTTC
D: TRBD2
size: few
V: TRBV13
J: TRBJ2-1

CDR3: CASSPRGRRGANVLTF
DNA: TGTGCCAGCAGCCCCCGAGGGCGGCGCGGGGCCAACGTCCTGACTTTC
D: NA
size: NA
V: TRBV7-6
J: TRBJ2-6

CDR3: CASQWGQGGGHTF
DNA: TGTGCCTCCCAGTGGGGACAGGGGGGTGGCCACACCTTC
D: TRBD1
size: NA
V: TRBV30
J: TRBJ1-2

CDR3: CSALRGRKAFF
DNA: TGCAGTGCTCTTCGTGGGAGAAAAGCTTTCTTT
D: NA
size: NA
V: TRBV20-1
J: TRBJ1-1

CDR3: CASSYGTGTPEAFF
DNA: TGTGCCAGCAGTTACGGAACAGGTACGCCTGAAGCTTTCTTT
D: NA
size: NA
V: TRBV6-6
J: TRBJ1-1

CDR3: CASSVGDNSNQPQHF
DNA: TGTGCCAGCAGCGTAGGGGACAATAGCAATCAGCCCCAGCATTTT
D: NA
size: NA
V: TRBV9
J: TRBJ1-5

CDR3: CASSQRRGLTDTQYF
DNA: TGTGCCAGCAGCCAAAGGCGGGGGCTCACAGATACGCAGTATTTT
D: NA
size: NA
V: TRBV14
J: TRBJ2-3

CDR3: CASSRGQNTEAFF
DNA: TGTGCCAGTAGCCGGGGACAGAACACTGAAGCTTTCTTT
D: NA
size: NA
V: TRBV19
J: TRBJ1-1

CDR3: CSADRGGGTDTQYF
DNA: TGCAGCGCCGACCGAGGCGGGGGCACAGATACGCAGTATTTT
D: NA
size: NA
V: TRBV29-1
J: TRBJ2-3

CDR3: CASSDRQGKLFF
DNA: TGTGCCAGCAGCGACAGACAGGGAAAACTGTTTTTT
D: TRBD1
size: NA
V: TRBV9
J: TRBJ1-4

CDR3: CASSLARRGGTVDTQYF
DNA: TGTGCCAGCAGCTTAGCTAGGCGGGGGGGCACAGTAGATACGCAGTATTTT
D: TRBD2
size: NA
V: TRBV7-9
J: TRBJ2-3

CDR3: CASSVASGSGNTIYF
DNA: TGTGCCAGCAGCGTAGCTTCGGGTTCTGGAAACACCATATATTTT
D: NA
size: NA
V: TRBV9
J: TRBJ1-3

CDR3: CASSLARTGGYNEQFF
DNA: TGTGCCAGCAGCTTAGCCCGGACAGGGGGCTATAATGAGCAGTTCTTC
D: TRBD1
size: NA
V: TRBV7-9
J: TRBJ2-1

CDR3: CASSPFNLAGRVDTQYF
DNA: TGTGCCAGCAGTCCCTTTAACTTAGCGGGGCGGGTAGATACGCAGTATTTT
D: TRBD2
size: NA
V: TRBV2
J: TRBJ2-3

CDR3: CASSSGPIVGTGMNTEAFF
DNA: TGTGCCAGCAGTAGCGGTCCGATAGTCGGGACAGGGATGAACACTGAAGCTTTCTTT
D: TRBD1
size: once
V: TRBV27
J: TRBJ1-1

CDR3: CASSHPPGQGANTGELFF
DNA: TGTGCCAGCAGCCACCCCCCAGGACAGGGGGCGAACACCGGGGAGCTGTTTTTT
D: TRBD1
size: NA
V: TRBV7-6
J: TRBJ2-2

CDR3: CASSKGLTSGNTIYF
DNA: TGTGCCAGTAGTAAGGGACTGACCTCTGGAAACACCATATATTTT
D: NA
size: NA
V: TRBV19
J: TRBJ1-3

CDR3: CASSIDRVVNQPQHF
DNA: TGTGCCAGTAGTATAGACAGGGTAGTCAATCAGCCCCAGCATTTT
D: NA
size: NA
V: TRBV19
J: TRBJ1-5

CDR3: CASSLLRGNRETQYF
DNA: TGTGCCAGCAGCCTCCTTAGGGGTAACCGGGAGACCCAGTACTTC
D: NA
size: NA
V: TRBV3-1/TRBV3-2
J: TRBJ2-5

CDR3: CASSYARTRLNTEAFF
DNA: TGTGCCAGCAGTTACGCCAGGACACGGCTGAACACTGAAGCTTTCTTT
D: NA
size: NA
V: TRBV6-2/TRBV6-3
J: TRBJ1-1

CDR3: CASSHWGGDNSPLHF
DNA: TGCGCCAGCAGCCATTGGGGGGGAGATAATTCACCCCTCCACTTT
D: NA
size: NA
V: TRBV4-1
J: TRBJ1-6

CDR3: CASSPGQGLGQPQHF
DNA: TGTGCCAGCAGCCCGGGACAGGGGTTAGGTCAGCCCCAGCATTTT
D: TRBD1
size: NA
V: TRBV7-9
J: TRBJ1-5

CDR3: CASSEVWGQAVSGYTF
DNA: TGTGCCAGCAGTGAAGTGTGGGGGCAAGCGGTCTCTGGCTACACCTTC
D: NA
size: NA
V: TRBV6-1
J: TRBJ1-2

CDR3: CAWTRGVTEAFF
DNA: TGTGCCTGGACACGGGGGGTCACTGAAGCTTTCTTT
D: NA
size: NA
V: TRBV30
J: TRBJ1-1

CDR3: CASSLGSVADTQYF
DNA: TGTGCCAGCAGCCTCGGGTCCGTAGCAGATACGCAGTATTTT
D: NA
size: NA
V: TRBV9
J: TRBJ2-3

CDR3: CASGTGAKNIQYF
DNA: TGTGCCAGTGGCACAGGGGCCAAAAACATTCAGTACTTC
D: NA
size: NA
V: TRBV19
J: TRBJ2-4

CDR3: CASSFSGTGAYEQYF
DNA: TGTGCCAGCAGCTTCTCCGGGACAGGCGCCTACGAGCAGTACTTC
D: TRBD1
size: NA
V: TRBV7-2
J: TRBJ2-7

CDR3: CASSPPGYGYTF
DNA: TGTGCCAGCAGCCCTCCCGGTTATGGCTACACCTTC
D: NA
size: NA
V: TRBV9
J: TRBJ1-2

CDR3: CASSGQGNTEAFF
DNA: TGTGCCAGCAGTGGCCAGGGGAACACTGAAGCTTTCTTT
D: NA
size: NA
V: TRBV27
J: TRBJ1-1

CDR3: CASSPFGGDLTDTQYF
DNA: TGTGCCAGCAGTCCGTTCGGGGGGGATCTCACAGATACGCAGTATTTT
D: TRBD2
size: NA
V: TRBV5-4
J: TRBJ2-3

CDR3: CASSAQRDRFGVPEAFF
DNA: TGTGCCAGCAGCGCCCAGAGGGACAGGTTCGGCGTCCCTGAAGCTTTCTTT
D: TRBD1
size: NA
V: TRBV9
J: TRBJ1-1

CDR3: CASRPGQGLEKLFF
DNA: TGCGCCAGCAGACCGGGACAGGGGCTCGAAAAACTGTTTTTT
D: TRBD1
size: NA
V: TRBV5-1
J: TRBJ1-4

CDR3: CAISETGLEQYF
DNA: TGTGCCATCAGTGAGACAGGGCTTGAGCAGTACTTC
D: NA
size: once
V: TRBV10-3
J: TRBJ2-7

CDR3: CASSQGPGSSYEQYF
DNA: TGTGCCAGCAGCCAGGGCCCGGGGAGCTCCTACGAGCAGTACTTC
D: NA
size: NA
V: TRBV3-1/TRBV3-2
J: TRBJ2-7